The clone carrying this T cell receptor (beta chain) was found a few times. Its specificity is unknown. TCRdb processed the 5' RACE reads anew with MiXCR; each CDR3 protein has one entry. The sample comprises about 90,000 distinct CDR3 sequences, over 9.5% of which are singletons, and approximately 4% rests with the top ten. This record belongs to a study of early T cells in non-severe SARS-CoV-2 infection. About the research overall: Sequencing of unsorted whole blood was done on bulk RNA, leaving chains unpaired. Study outcomes and limitations: Private and CD4 specificities were missed by VDJdb matching, skewed to anti-spike CD8.

Germline V gene lookup returns CDR1 SGHNT and CDR2 YENEEA. CDR3 size: 15 residues. V was shortened by 5 bases and J by 3 bases, with 14 bases between the two germline ends. Source: whole blood, taken at baseline. This TCR came from an adult who was a healthcare worker with PCR-confirmed SARS-CoV-2 infection or an uninfected control (not recorded which). The chain combines TRBV11-3 with TRBJ1-3; the D is unclear. The CDR3 protein is CASSPLTAFGNTIYF. The CDR3 region has the DNA TGTGCCAGCAGCCCCCTCACGGCTTTTGGAAACACCATATATTTT.